These T cell receptor beta chains were read from a single sample in a study of T cells in Graves' hyperthyroidism and ophthalmopathy. TCRdb processed the multiplex PCR reads anew with MiXCR; each CDR3 protein has one entry. This table has about 400,000 distinct CDR3 sequences, nearly 15% appearing once. The specimen sequenced was blood. Receptors originate from a woman in her fifties or sixties with Graves' ophthalmopathy. Both conserved end residues are part of each CDR3. A D gene is named only where the DNA matches it firmly. Size values are once, few and many counts, or a class for expanded clones, and some rows have none.

d_gene,v_gene,j_gene,abundance,CDR3aa,CDR3nt
-,TRBV10-3,TRBJ1-1,-,CAISGGSAEAFF,TGTGCCATCAGTGGGGGCAGCGCTGAAGCTTTCTTT
-,TRBV12-3/TRBV12-4,TRBJ1-5,many,CASSLYLNQPQHF,TGTGCCAGCAGCTTATACTTGAATCAGCCCCAGCATTTT
TRBD2,TRBV3-1,TRBJ2-5,-,CASSLRLAGQETQYF,TGTGCCAGCAGCCTGAGACTAGCGGGTCAAGAGACCCAGTACTTC
-,TRBV7-9,TRBJ2-3,many,CASSLPIKAAGQPTDTQYF,TGTGCCAGCAGCCTTCCCATAAAGGCAGCGGGACAACCCACAGATACGCAGTATTTT
-,TRBV28,TRBJ2-3,many,CASSLLTPDTQYF,TGTGCCAGCAGTTTATTAACCCCAGATACGCAGTATTTT
TRBD2,TRBV2,TRBJ2-1,many,CASTGTSGSWEQFF,TGTGCCAGCACAGGGACTAGCGGGAGTTGGGAGCAGTTCTTC
-,TRBV20-1,TRBJ2-2,many,CSARDPGISTGELFF,TGCAGTGCTAGAGACCCCGGGATATCGACCGGGGAGCTGTTTTTT
-,TRBV5-6,TRBJ2-3,few,CASSPDLAGIDTQYF,TGTGCCAGCAGTCCGGACCTGGCAGGGATAGATACGCAGTATTTT
-,TRBV4-2,TRBJ1-2,-,CASSQDLGGSSSGYTF,TGTGCCAGCAGCCAAGATCTGGGGGGTTCAAGCTCTGGCTACACCTTC
-,TRBV5-1,TRBJ2-1,few,CASSITGQNNEQFF,TGCGCCAGCAGCATTACCGGACAGAACAATGAGCAGTTCTTC